The 14 T cell receptor beta chains below all came from one sample that was sequenced in a study of patients and donors after allogeneic stem cell transplantation. TCRdb recomputed calls from the RT-PCR reads with MiXCR, one row per CDR3 protein. The data contain about a million distinct CDR3 sequences, more than 15% of them singletons. The sequencing sample was made of blood, either unsorted or a sorted T cell fraction (not recorded which). These TCRs come from a human donor who was either an allogeneic HSCT recipient or a stem cell or donor lymphocyte infusion donor (not recorded which). It is not recorded whose cells these are; they may come from a transplant donor.

This clonotype has only a few counts. This chain joins TRBV12-3 or TRBV12-4 and TRBJ2-5; TRBD2 matches at 8 bases. The CDR3 loop spans 14 amino acids. V lost 6 bases and J lost 5; bases outside the gene matches: 8. CDR3 DNA sequence: TGTGCCAGCAGGCTGACCGGGACTAGGGAGACCCAGTACTTC. It is translated as CASRLTGTRETQYF.

The chain is built from TRBV7-2 and TRBJ2-5; TRBD2 agrees at 7 bases. V shed 2 bases and J 4 bases; nucleotides not matched to a gene: 7. The CDR3 sequence is 15 residues long. Germline loops: CDR1 SGHTA, CDR2 FQGNSA. The CDR3: CASSLRGGLGETQYF. The CDR3 DNA reads TGTGCCAGCAGCTTAAGGGGAGGGTTGGGAGAGACCCAGTACTTC. Filled out from reference TRBV7-2 and TRBJ2-5, the complete variable domain reads GAGVSQSPSNKVTEKGKDVELRCDPISGHTALYWYRQSLGQGLEFLIYFQGNSAPDKSGLPSDRFSAERTGGSVSTLTIQRTQQEDSAVYLCASSLRGGLGETQYFGPGTRLLVL.

CDR3 DNA sequence: TGCAGTGCCACCGGGACAGTGTTCTACGAGCAGTACTTC. Its translation: CSATGTVFYEQYF. The gene calls are TRBV20-1 and TRBJ2-7; TRBD1 matches at 7 bases. The CDR3 has 13 amino acids. J lost 3 bases, V lost 6 bases, and 8 bases had no gene match. Germline CDR1 DFQATT, CDR2 SNEGSKA (reference sequence).

J is TRBJ2-1 and V is TRBV3-1, with D perhaps TRBD1 or TRBD2 (7 bases each). V was cut by 4 bases and J by 0 bases, with 13 bases left in between. Looked up from germline, CDR1 is LGHDT and CDR2 is YNNKEL (reference sequence). The CDR3 length is 16 residues. Written as DNA, the CDR3 is TGTGCCAGCAGCCGTTCAGGGGGGGGCTCCTACAATGAGCAGTTCTTC. Translated, it gives CASSRSGGGSYNEQFF.

This sequence joins TRBV9 and TRBJ2-2, with D perhaps given as TRBD1 or TRBD2 (5 bases each). The CDR3 is 16 residues long. Germline assignment: CDR1 SGDLS and CDR2 YYNGEE. The ends were cut back, 0 bases at V and 5 bases at J, with 14 bases in the middle. CDR3 in amino acids: CASSVGDRGGTGELFF. CDR3 DNA: TGTGCCAGCAGCGTAGGGGATCGGGGCGGTACCGGGGAGCTGTTTTTT.

V and J are TRBV2 and TRBJ2-2, with D unresolved. The V end lost 4 bases, the J end lost 2 bases, and 11 bases lay between the germline ends. Looked up from germline, CDR1 is SNHLY and CDR2 is FYNNEI. The CDR3 loop spans 15 amino acids. DNA for the CDR3: TGTGCCAGCAGTGCCCGACGGGTTAACACCGGGGAGCTGTTTTTT. Encoded protein: CASSARRVNTGELFF.

The chain links TRBV20-1 to TRBJ1-2; D unresolved. The CDR3 runs 16 residues. The germline gives CDR1 DFQATT, CDR2 SNEGSKA (reference sequence). Trimming stripped 2 bases from V and 8 bases from J, with 24 bases between. CDR3 nucleotide sequence: TGCAGTGCTAGACGAGTCTCGGTCAGCTCCGCTGACGGCTACACCTTC. It codes for CSARRVSVSSADGYTF.

There are many counts of this clonotype. The chain employs TRBV9 and TRBJ2-7, with a possible D match to TRBD2 (7 bases). V was trimmed by 2 bases and J by 4 bases, leaving 16 bases between them. Looked up from germline, CDR1 is SGDLS and CDR2 is YYNGEE. The CDR3 has 15 amino acids. The CDR3 DNA follows: TGTGCCAGCAGCGTTTTATCAGGGGAGGGATACGAGCAGTACTTC. Translation gives CASSVLSGEGYEQYF.

The chain is built from TRBV12-3 or TRBV12-4 and TRBJ2-4, with D tentatively TRBD2 (6 bases). The CDR3 is made up of 13 amino acids. Between the trimmed V and J ends, which lost 6 bases and 12 bases, there was a span of 18 bases. The CDR3 coding sequence is TGTGCCAGCAGGGAGCGGACGCGGGATGGTCAGTACTTC. As protein: CASRERTRDGQYF.

This clonotype has more than one count but fewer than ten. Here the CDR3 reads CASSLSGQDTDTQYF. The CDR3 nucleotides are TGCGCCAGCAGCTTGTCGGGACAGGACACAGATACGCAGTATTTT. The chain couples TRBV5-1 to TRBJ2-3; 8 bases are a match to TRBD1. The V gene's germline CDR1 is SGHRS and CDR2 YFSETQ. J gave up 2 bases and V 1 base, and 3 bases lay outside the gene matches. CDR3 length equals 15 residues.

The genes are TRBV5-1 and TRBJ2-1; 12 nucleotides line up with TRBD2. CDR3 length equals 16 residues. Germline V CDR1 and CDR2: SGHRS, YFSETQ. Trimming cost V 0 bases and J 6 bases; bases outside gene matches: 4. CDR3 sequence: CASSLDLAGGGNEQFF. The CDR3 nucleotides read TGCGCCAGCAGCTTGGACCTAGCGGGAGGGGGCAATGAGCAGTTCTTC.

The chain uses TRBV2 and TRBJ1-1; unclear D gene. This CDR3 is built from 14 residues. Trimming left V 7 bases short and J 5 bases short, with 17 bases between. Germline values: CDR1 SNHLY, CDR2 FYNNEI. The CDR3 bases are TGTGCCAGCAACCCCGACGATTTCAGGACTGAAGCTTTCTTT. The encoded protein is CASNPDDFRTEAFF.

A word on this clonotype: The junction does not match germline at one end; this may be a read error. This chain connects TRBV9 to TRBJ1-1; a possible D gene is TRBD1 (6 bases). The CDR3 has 14 residues. The germline gives CDR1 SGDLS, CDR2 YYNGEE. CDR3 amino acids: CASSLGTPNSEAFF. For the CDR3, the DNA is TGTGCCAGCAGCCTCGGGACACCCAACAGTGAAGCTTTCTTT.

The CDR3 sequence: CASSQPQGVAYGYTF. For the CDR3, the DNA is TGTGCCAGCAGCCAACCTCAGGGGGTAGCCTATGGCTACACCTTC. V usage is TRBV4-2 and J usage is TRBJ1-2; TRBD1 agrees at 7 bases. The V and J ends lost 2 bases and 4 bases, in that order; junction bases with no gene match: 7. This CDR3 is 15 amino acids long. CDR1 is LGHNA and CDR2 is YNFKEQ in the germline V gene.